This TCR beta chain was captured in a study of T-cell memory formation after mild COVID-19. On the study more broadly: There were largely donor-specific TCR clusters.

This clonotype was counted between two and nine times. The target antigen is unknown. Study-wide findings and caveats: The main location of contracting CD4+ clones was CM and EM, and that of contracting CD8+ clones was EMRA. Second-wave clones reaching peak frequency on day 37 lacked confirmed SARS-CoV-2 specificity.

Trimming removed 0 bases at V and 2 bases at J, with 20 bases between. Germline CDR1 reads ENHRY; CDR2 reads SYGVKD. The CDR3 totals 18 residues. Constant-segment-primed 5'RACE gave TCR alpha and TCR beta cDNA libraries with sample barcodes and UMIs. Each CDR3 protein gets one entry after TCRdb re-called the 5' RACE reads with MiXCR. The sample lists approximately 570,000 distinct CDR3 sequences, 18% occurring once. The chain joins TRBV10-3 to TRBJ2-7; D tentatively fits TRBD1 or TRBD2 (5 bases each). Sequenced sample: PBMCs or a T cell subset sorted from them (not recorded which). The sequence derives from an adult woman who had mild COVID-19 (a few samples of this study predate the infection). Cell type and time point are not known. The DNA of the CDR3 is TGTGCCATCAGTGAGTCGGGCCTTGGGACCGAGCACGCCTACGAGCAGTACTTC. Translation: CAISESGLGTEHAYEQYF.